The 26 T cell receptor beta chains listed next were all sequenced from one sample in a study of Ad26.COV2.S vaccination and SARS-CoV-2 variants. Here immunoSEQ multiplex PCR was the method, and the copy in TCRdb shows in-frame clones only, minus some. Here the sample spans 300,000 to 400,000 clones, roughly 90% being singletons. The treatment: 15 to 20 received Ad26.COV2.S at low or high dose, single or two shots; 5 received placebo; per-sample allocation not given. Sampling was done on day 63 after the first vaccine or placebo injection. The sequenced sample was peripheral blood, obtained in a trial of Ad26.COV2.S vaccine versus placebo. These receptors all stem from a person aged 18 to 59 who received the Ad26.COV2.S COVID-19 vaccine or a placebo.

On this clone: Other DNA sequences from this sample encode an identical CDR3 as well. The chain carries TRBV5-4 and TRBJ1-1; 8 positions agree with TRBD1. Trimming at V came to 2 bases and at J to 1 base, leaving 1 base not matched to a gene. CDR1 is SGHNT and CDR2 is YYREEE in the germline V gene (reference sequence). The length of the CDR3 is 14 residues. The CDR3 DNA sequence: TGTGCCAGCAGCTTAGACAGGGGGAACACTGAAGCTTTCTTT. Encoded protein: CASSLDRGNTEAFF.

The V and J genes are TRBV7-9 and TRBJ2-1; D possibly matches TRBD1 or TRBD2 (5 bases each). The germline V gene has CDR1 SEHNR and CDR2 FQNEAQ (reference sequence). V gave up 5 bases and J gave up 3 bases, with 14 bases separating them. This CDR3 has 15 amino acids. CDR3 nucleotide sequence: TGTGCCAGCAGCGCCGGGGCAAGGAACTACAATGAGCAGTTCTTC. Protein: CASSAGARNYNEQFF.

The chain employs TRBV3-1 (or the pseudogene TRBV3-2) and TRBJ1-1; D may be TRBD1 (5 bases). Looked up from germline, CDR1 is LGHDT and CDR2 is YNNKEL (reference sequence). Trimming cost V 0 bases and J 2 bases, with 10 bases left between them. CDR3 length: 15 amino acids. Here the CDR3 reads CASSQDLGGNTEAFF. The CDR3 DNA sequence: TGTGCCAGCAGCCAAGATCTTGGGGGTAACACTGAAGCTTTCTTT.

A single count supports this clone. This sequence joins TRBV10-3 and TRBJ1-6, with 7 bases fitting TRBD1. CDR1 and CDR2 from the germline V gene are ENHRY and SYGVKD. V was clipped by 4 bases and J by 4 bases; unmatched bases: 7. The CDR3 runs to 16 residues. The CDR3 is CAISARGTAYNSPLHF. In DNA, the CDR3 is TGTGCCATCAGTGCCCGCGGGACAGCATATAATTCACCCCTCCACTTT.

The J gene is TRBJ2-1, the V gene TRBV7-2; D unclear. V lost 1 base and J 3 bases, leaving 7 bases between the germline ends. Germline V CDR1 and CDR2: SGHTA, FQGNSA. The CDR3 extends over 14 amino acids. CDR3 in DNA: TGTGCCAGCAGCTTAGAGGCCATCTACAATGAGCAGTTCTTC. Amino acids: CASSLEAIYNEQFF.

This rearrangement joins TRBV30 to TRBJ1-6; weak D call: TRBD1 (5 bases). This CDR3 contains 16 residues. The V gene's germline CDR1 is GTSNPN and CDR2 SVGIG (reference sequence). V was clipped by 4 bases and J by 6 bases, with 19 bases between them. The DNA of the CDR3 is TGTGCCTGGACCACACTCAGGGCCGGGGCTAATTCACCCCTCCACTTT. Residues: CAWTTLRAGANSPLHF.

The J gene is TRBJ2-1, the V gene TRBV30, with 9 bases that match TRBD2. V lost 4 bases to trimming and J lost 10 bases; unmatched junction nucleotides: 8. Germline V gives CDR1 GTSNPN, CDR2 SVGIG (reference sequence). CDR3 size: 13 residues. The CDR3 is CAWIRLAGNEQFF. DNA of the CDR3: TGTGCCTGGATAAGGCTAGCGGGAAACGAGCAGTTCTTC.

The V and J genes are TRBV2 and TRBJ1-3; 9 nucleotides match TRBD1. V was pared by 7 bases and J by 3 bases, with 10 bases of the junction left unmatched. The CDR3 length is 16 residues. CDR1 and CDR2 (germline): SNHLY, FYNNEI. Here the CDR3 DNA reads TGTGCCAGCAACCCGGGACAGGGAGTTTTTGGAAACACCATATATTTT. It encodes CASNPGQGVFGNTIYF.

The rearrangement joins TRBV4-2 to TRBJ2-3; 12 nucleotides align to TRBD2. Trimming cost V 4 bases and J 6 bases; bases outside gene matches: 5. CDR3 size: 15 residues. Germline CDR1 LGHNA, CDR2 YNFKEQ. CDR3 nucleotides: TGTGCCAGCAGCCCGACTAGCGGGAGTGGGGATACGCAGTATTTT. Its translation is CASSPTSGSGDTQYF.

This rearrangement joins TRBV6-5 to TRBJ1-4; 7 nucleotides align to TRBD1. The CDR3 extends over 14 amino acids. Trimming cost V 0 bases and J 6 bases; bases outside gene matches: 1. The V gene's germline CDR1 is MNHEY and CDR2 SVGAGI. The DNA for the CDR3 is TGTGCCAGCAGTTACTCAGACAGGGATGAAAAACTGTTTTTT. It specifies CASSYSDRDEKLFF.

The gene calls are TRBV5-5 and TRBJ2-7; 11 bases line up with TRBD1. The germline V gene has CDR1 SGHKS and CDR2 YYEKEE (reference sequence). The J segment lost 3 bases and the V segment lost 4 bases, leaving 3 bases of the junction unmatched. The CDR3 loop spans 14 amino acids. In DNA, the CDR3 is TGTGCCAGCAGCACGGGACAGGGGGGCTACGAGCAGTACTTC. Protein: CASSTGQGGYEQYF. Together with reference TRBV5-5 and TRBJ2-7, the CDR3 gives the full variable domain: DAGVTQSPTHLIKTRGQQVTLRCSPISGHKSVSWYQQVLGQGPQFIFQYYEKEERGRGNFPDRFSARQFPNYSSELNVNALLLGDSALYLCASSTGQGGYEQYFGPGTRLTVT.

Here the CDR3 DNA reads TGTGCCAGTCGGGGGGCCCCCTACAATGAGCAGTTCTTC. The encoded protein is CASRGAPYNEQFF. The gene calls are TRBV2 and TRBJ2-1, with D maybe TRBD2 (7 bases). V gave up 9 bases and J gave up 2 bases, with 11 bases separating them. This CDR3 has 13 residues. Germline V gives CDR1 SNHLY, CDR2 FYNNEI.

This rearrangement joins TRBV30 to TRBJ1-5; 9 bases are a match to TRBD1. Germline CDR1 reads GTSNPN; CDR2 reads SVGIG (reference sequence). There are 14 residues in the CDR3. J gave up 6 bases and V 2 bases, and 5 bases lay outside the gene matches. CDR3 in amino acids: CAWSLGQGSQPQHF. The DNA for the CDR3 is TGTGCCTGGAGTCTTGGACAGGGGAGTCAGCCCCAGCATTTT.

V and J are TRBV5-1 and TRBJ2-3; tentatively, D is TRBD1 or TRBD2 (5 bases each). The CDR3 sequence is 17 residues long. Germline V gives CDR1 SGHRS, CDR2 YFSETQ. Trimming cost V 0 bases and J 2 bases, with 16 bases left between them. CDR3 coding DNA: TGCGCCAGCAGCTTGGGGTCCGGGACGGGATTCACAGATACGCAGTATTTT. Amino acids: CASSLGSGTGFTDTQYF.

The CDR3: CASRGDQSAGRNTIYF. CDR3 sequence (DNA): TGTGCCAGCAGAGGGGATCAGTCGGCGGGGAGAAACACCATATATTTT. The chain has TRBV2 and TRBJ1-3; possible D gene TRBD1, 5 bases. Germline lookup yields CDR1 SNHLY and CDR2 FYNNEI. V lost 6 bases and J 5 bases, leaving 20 bases between the germline ends. CDR3 length: 16 residues.

The count of this clone is one. The CDR3 loop is CASSLEFLGGNEKLFF. The CDR3 DNA reads TGCGCCAGCAGTTTAGAGTTTCTGGGCGGTAATGAAAAACTGTTTTTT. This chain links TRBV5-1 with TRBJ1-4, with D hard to call. Per germline, CDR1 SGHRS and CDR2 YFSETQ. The CDR3 length is 16 residues. V was shortened by 5 bases and J by 4 bases, with 18 bases between the two germline ends.

The chain uses TRBV4-1 and TRBJ1-1; D unresolved. The CDR3 is 16 residues long. V shed 5 bases and J shed 0 bases, with 16 bases lying between them. CDR1 and CDR2 (germline): MGHRA, YSYEKL. The CDR3 DNA reads as TGCGCCAGCAGCGAGGGAAAAGCCTCAATGAACACTGAAGCTTTCTTT. This sequence encodes CASSEGKASMNTEAFF.

The rearrangement joins TRBV2 to TRBJ1-2, with D unclear. V lost 4 bases and J 5 bases, leaving 5 bases between the germline ends. This CDR3 is built from 11 residues. The germline CDR1 and CDR2 sequences are SNHLY and FYNNEI. The CDR3 nucleotides are TGTGCCAGCAGTGGGGAGTATGGCTACACCTTC. This codes for CASSGEYGYTF.

This clone has a handful of counts. The J gene is TRBJ2-7, the V gene TRBV5-4; D might be TRBD1 (5 bases). V was shortened by 4 bases and J by 2 bases, with 13 bases between the two germline ends. Germline assignment: CDR1 SGHNT and CDR2 YYREEE (reference sequence). This CDR3 is 14 amino acids long. CDR3 in amino acids: CASSPGQDTYEQYF. CDR3 in DNA: TGTGCCAGCAGCCCCGGACAAGATACCTACGAGCAGTACTTC.

The chain carries TRBV6-2 or TRBV6-3 and TRBJ2-6, with TRBD1 as a possible D gene (6 bases). Germline values: CDR1 MNHEY, CDR2 SVGEGT. V was cut by 5 bases and J by 0 bases, with 11 bases left in between. This CDR3 spans 16 amino acids. Written as DNA, the CDR3 is TGTGCCAGCAGTGACAGGACCGACTCTGGGGCCAACGTCCTGACTTTC. Translated, it gives CASSDRTDSGANVLTF.

This clone was observed a few times. V gene TRBV2 combines with J gene TRBJ2-7, with D tentatively TRBD1 (6 bases). This CDR3 region has 14 residues. Germline CDR1 SNHLY, CDR2 FYNNEI. V lost 6 bases, J lost 10 bases, and 22 bases lay in between. The CDR3 DNA sequence: TGTGCCAGCAGCGTGCAGGGGCGAGCCTACGGACAGTACTTC. This sequence encodes CASSVQGRAYGQYF.

This chain links TRBV19 with TRBJ1-2; D is unclear. The germline V gene encodes CDR1 LNHDA and CDR2 SQIVND (reference sequence). The CDR3 length is 13 residues. Deletions cut 11 bases from V and 2 bases from J, with 15 bases between. The CDR3 DNA reads as TGTGCCTCGAGTCACCACGGGAACTATGGCTACACCTTC. Residues: CASSHHGNYGYTF.

The chain couples TRBV21-1 to TRBJ2-7; no check of the table's D call, TRBD1, against the DNA was made. TRBV21-1 is designated a pseudogene. The CDR3 contains 19 residues. The CDR3 nucleotides read TGTGCCAGCAGCAAAGTACCCCCCCCCGTGGCAGGGGTATATCACGAGCAGTACTTC. This gives the protein CASSKVPPPVAGVYHEQYF.

CDR3 sequence: CASSEERTVGPLHF. The DNA for the CDR3 is TGTGCCAGCAGTGAAGAAAGGACAGTTGGACCCCTCCACTTT. The gene calls are TRBV6-1 and TRBJ1-6; possible D gene TRBD1, 6 bases. Deletions cut 1 base from V and 12 bases from J, with 13 bases between. The CDR3 spans 14 residues. CDR1 is MNHNS, CDR2 SASEGT, per germline.

The chain is built from TRBV2 and TRBJ2-7; TRBD2 agrees at 10 bases. Germline CDR1 SNHLY, CDR2 FYNNEI. The length of the CDR3 is 17 residues. The junction had 12 bases not matched to a gene; V was cut back by 6 bases and J by 1 base. The CDR3 DNA sequence: TGTGCCAGCAGGAGGGATTTGGGGACTAGCGAATCCTACGAGCAGTACTTC. This codes for CASRRDLGTSESYEQYF.

The genes are TRBV5-6 and TRBJ2-2; TRBD1 matches 7 bases. CDR1 is SGHDT and CDR2 is YYEEEE in the germline V gene. Trimming at V came to 1 base and at J to 4 bases, leaving 16 bases not matched to a gene. The CDR3 is made up of 19 amino acids. CDR3 DNA: TGTGCCAGCAGCTTGACTTTTCCTCGAGCAGGGGGTCGCACCGGGGAGCTGTTTTTT. It specifies CASSLTFPRAGGRTGELFF.